This TCR beta chain is from a study of T cells in Graves' hyperthyroidism and ophthalmopathy. In the study overall: The initial diagnosis was the point when peripheral blood was collected, ahead of any treatment.

It was RNA transcripts that yielded the amplified TCR beta CDR3 regions. Using the HTBI primer set, a first-round RT-PCR was run on the TCR CDR3. TCRdb used MiXCR to reprocess the multiplex PCR reads, holding one entry per CDR3 protein. In the table there are approximately 610,000 distinct CDR3 sequences, over 12% of which are singletons. Trimming shortened V by 7 bases and J by 6 bases, and 15 bases separated the two germline ends. The CDR3 runs to 14 residues. CDR1 is LNHDA, CDR2 SQIVND, per germline (reference sequence). Study results and limitations: Using 13 V-J features, a model discriminated ophthalmopathy from stable hyperthyroidism.

As concerns this clonotype: The antigen is unknown.

Patients with uncontrolled infections, other autoimmune diseases, pregnancy or lactation were excluded. Out of less than 12 ml of fresh peripheral blood came the PBMCs. The chain is built from TRBV19 and TRBJ2-2, with D possibly called TRBD1 or TRBD2 (6 bases each). Sequencing was carried out using blood. The origin of this receptor is a woman aged 40 to 50 with Graves' ophthalmopathy. This chain's CDR3 is CASTQSRGAGELFF. The CDR3 region has the DNA TGTGCCAGTACCCAATCGAGGGGGGCCGGGGAGCTGTTTTTT.